This TCR beta chain is drawn from a study of T cells in Graves' hyperthyroidism and ophthalmopathy. TCR beta CDR3 regions were amplified from RNA. HTBI primers were the set used in a first-round RT-PCR of the TCR CDR3. TCRdb analysed the multiplex PCR reads with MiXCR anew, one entry per CDR3 protein. The sample lists hundreds of thousands of distinct CDR3 sequences; about 13% were seen once. Germline CDR1 reads MNHEY; CDR2 reads SMNVEV (reference sequence). Unmatched junction bases numbered 11, after V lost 7 bases and J lost 4 bases. CDR3 length equals 15 residues. In this sample, this clonotype turned up many times. Hyperthyroidism, newly diagnosed and lasting under 2 months, affected patients aged 18 to 65.

This chain links TRBV27 with TRBJ2-3, with 7 nucleotides matching TRBD2. Sequenced input: blood. This clonotype was obtained from a woman aged 18 to 35 with Graves' hyperthyroidism. CDR3 in DNA: TGTGCCAGCACCCCCGGCTGGGGGAGGGCAGATACGCAGTATTTT. It codes for CASTPGWGRADTQYF.